This T cell receptor (beta chain) was captured by sequencing in a study of T cell responses to AZD1222 COVID-19 vaccine (dated by TCRdb to about 2021). Some background on the complete study: TCR sequencing was performed for about 250 trial participants, of whom 200 to 210 were given two doses of AZD1222 and some 26 were given two doses of MenACWY control vaccine. Trial participants were enrolled by age into 18-55, 56-69 and 70-plus year subgroups, with approximately 160, 26 and 62 TCR-sequenced participants respectively. The study at large found these results: After two AZD1222 doses, both the breadth and the depth of spike-specific TCRs were significantly higher than at day 0 and than in MenACWY recipients. Most participants were white British and females outnumbered males, and the authors suggested that clonal diversity may have been underestimated. Conclusions about previously exposed vaccinees are limited because only a handful of AZD1222 recipients were SARS-CoV-2 seropositive at baseline. Reportedly, close to half of the unique spike-specific TCRs recognized epitopes lying outside the regions that are mutated in the B.1.351 and B.1.1.7 variants. The 56-69-year group was small, and its depth increase did not reach significance, likely because of low power. Vaccine-associated CD4 TCRs spanned the whole spike protein, with dominant responses in regions 160-218 and 743-854. Because no day 14 peak-response samples were available, repertoires were characterized only after the peak T cell response.

The CDR3 regions of human TCRbeta chains were analyzed by immunosequencing. Concerning the study's data processing: Repertoire TCRs were matched against a reference library of SARS-CoV-2-specific TCRs generated with the MIRA antigen-specificity platform. Breadth was defined as the fraction of unique TCRs that were SARS-CoV-2-associated, and depth was defined as the fraction of total T cells that were SARS-CoV-2-associated. Using the MIRA data, each spike-specific TCR was assigned both to the spike region to which the TCR was reactive and to a CD4 or CD8 class. Log10-transformed breadth and depth values were compared by one-way ANOVA with Sidak's multiple comparisons tests. TCRdb limited this immuneACCESS table to in-frame rearrangements with V and J called. A share of clones is missing; checked studies link under half to unresolved V genes, and the rest is unexplained. V and J calls and clone size are those listed in that table; D and trimming were worked out from the DNA. Counted in this sample were around 150,000 clones; around 90% of them appeared once. Approximately 3.4% of the sample is in the top ten clones.

Measured from the cysteine to the phenylalanine, the CDR3 is 16 residues long. CDR3 DNA is the only sequence kept; it has 48 bases, read in frame from the first base. Via the germline V gene (reference sequence), CDR1 is LGHDT and CDR2 YNNKEL. Trimming at the junction amounts to 1 base on V and 2 bases on J, and the germline ends lie 15 bases apart. A remark on this clone: Its antigen is still unknown. Per-base qualities were not stored, and no clone one base away is much larger.

This sample's time point label indicates: about 28 days (+/-7) after the second vaccine dose. AZD1222 recipients with second doses at about 4 weeks or about 12 weeks were pooled, because spike-specific TCR depth and breadth did not differ between schedules. The vaccinee samples were drawn from two UK trials, COV001 and COV002, one of which was a single-blind randomized controlled phase 2/3 trial testing AZD1222 (ChAdOx1 nCoV-19) in healthy adults. For TCRbeta chain sequencing, PBMC samples were collected from trial participants at day 0 and at day 28 after the second dose. This chain joins TRBV3-1 (or the pseudogene TRBV3-2) to TRBJ2-7; TRBD1 might be the D gene, on 6 matching bases. This clonotype was sampled from an adult who received the AZD1222 COVID-19 vaccine. The sample in question was peripheral blood, obtained 28 days after the second AZD1222 dose. The CDR3 protein: CASSQVGTRSTYEQYF. Read as DNA, the sequence is TGTGCCAGCAGCCAAGTTGGGACACGGAGCACCTACGAGCAGTACTTC.